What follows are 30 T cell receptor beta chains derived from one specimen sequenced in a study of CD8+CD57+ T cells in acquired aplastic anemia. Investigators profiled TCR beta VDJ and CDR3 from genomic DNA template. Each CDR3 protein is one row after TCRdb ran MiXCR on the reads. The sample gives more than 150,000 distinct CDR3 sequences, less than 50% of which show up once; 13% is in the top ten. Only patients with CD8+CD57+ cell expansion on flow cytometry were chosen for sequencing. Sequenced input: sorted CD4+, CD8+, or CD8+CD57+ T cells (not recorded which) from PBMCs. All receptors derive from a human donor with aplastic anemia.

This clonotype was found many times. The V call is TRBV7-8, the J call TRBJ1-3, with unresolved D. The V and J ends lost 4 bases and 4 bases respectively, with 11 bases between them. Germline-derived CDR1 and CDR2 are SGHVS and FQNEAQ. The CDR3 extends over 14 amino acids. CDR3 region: CASSYTVTGNTIYF. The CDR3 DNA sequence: TGTGCCAGCAGCTACACGGTCACAGGAAACACCATATATTTT.

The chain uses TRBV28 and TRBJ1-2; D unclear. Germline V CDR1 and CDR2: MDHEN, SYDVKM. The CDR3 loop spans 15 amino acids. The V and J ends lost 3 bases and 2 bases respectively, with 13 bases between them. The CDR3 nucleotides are TGTGCCAGCAGTTTCGGCAGACTTAAAAACTATGGCTACACCTTC. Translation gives CASSFGRLKNYGYTF.

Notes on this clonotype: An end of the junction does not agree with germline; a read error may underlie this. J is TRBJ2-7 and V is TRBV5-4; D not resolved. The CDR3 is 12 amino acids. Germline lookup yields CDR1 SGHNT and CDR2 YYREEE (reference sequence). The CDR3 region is CASSLGSDEQYF. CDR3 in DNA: TGTGCCAGCAGCTTGGGCTCCGACGAGCAGTACTTC.

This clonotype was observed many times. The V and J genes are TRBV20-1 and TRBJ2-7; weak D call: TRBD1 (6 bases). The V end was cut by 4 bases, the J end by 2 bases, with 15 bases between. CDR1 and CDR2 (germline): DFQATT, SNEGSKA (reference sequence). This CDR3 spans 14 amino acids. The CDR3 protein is CSAISGANTYEQYF. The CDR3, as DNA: TGCAGTGCTATTTCAGGGGCGAACACCTACGAGCAGTACTTC.

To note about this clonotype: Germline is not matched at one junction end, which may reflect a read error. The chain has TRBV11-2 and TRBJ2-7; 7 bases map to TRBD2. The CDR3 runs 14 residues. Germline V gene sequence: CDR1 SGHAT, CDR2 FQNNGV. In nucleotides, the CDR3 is TGTGCCAGCCGCTCCGCTAGCGGCTCCCACGAGCAGTACTTC. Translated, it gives CASRSASGSHEQYF.

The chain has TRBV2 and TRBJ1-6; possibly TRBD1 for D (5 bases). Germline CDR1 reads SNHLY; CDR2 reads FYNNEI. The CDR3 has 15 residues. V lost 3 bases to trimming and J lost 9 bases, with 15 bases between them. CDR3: CASSEVRQGGSPLHF. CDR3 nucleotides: TGTGCCAGCAGTGAGGTTCGGCAGGGTGGTTCACCCCTCCACTTT.

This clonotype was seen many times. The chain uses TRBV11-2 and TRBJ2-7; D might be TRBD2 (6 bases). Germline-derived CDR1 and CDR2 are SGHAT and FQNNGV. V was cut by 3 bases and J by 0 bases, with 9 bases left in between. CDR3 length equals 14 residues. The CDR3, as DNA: TGTGCCAGCAGCTTTTCCGGGAGCTCCTACGAGCAGTACTTC. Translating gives CASSFSGSSYEQYF.

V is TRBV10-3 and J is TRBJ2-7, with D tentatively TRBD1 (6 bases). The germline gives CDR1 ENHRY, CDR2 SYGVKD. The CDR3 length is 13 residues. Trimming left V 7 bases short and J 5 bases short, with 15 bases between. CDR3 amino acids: CAITIPGQNEQYF. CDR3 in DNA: TGTGCCATCACCATACCGGGACAAAACGAGCAGTACTTC.

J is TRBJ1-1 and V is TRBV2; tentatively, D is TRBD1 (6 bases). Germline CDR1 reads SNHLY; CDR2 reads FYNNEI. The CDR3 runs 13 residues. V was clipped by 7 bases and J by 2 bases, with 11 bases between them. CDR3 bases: TGTGCCAGCACAAGGGACATAAACACTGAAGCTTTCTTT. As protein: CASTRDINTEAFF.

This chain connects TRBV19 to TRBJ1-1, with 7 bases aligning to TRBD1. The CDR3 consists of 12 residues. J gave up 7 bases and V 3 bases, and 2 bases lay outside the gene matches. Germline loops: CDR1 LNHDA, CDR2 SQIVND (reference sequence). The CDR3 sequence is CASSIDRVEAFF. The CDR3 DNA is TGTGCCAGTAGTATCGACAGGGTTGAAGCTTTCTTT.

The CDR3, as DNA: TGCGCCAGCAGCTTCGGACAGGGGAAGGGAACAGATACGCAGTATTTT. Its translation: CASSFGQGKGTDTQYF. V gene TRBV5-1 combines with J gene TRBJ2-3; 9 positions agree with TRBD1. This CDR3 comprises 16 residues. CDR1 SGHRS and CDR2 YFSETQ come from the germline V gene. The V segment lost 2 bases and the J segment 3 bases; nucleotides outside the gene matches: 7. Looking up the rest from reference TRBV5-1 and TRBJ2-3 gives the full variable domain: KAGVTQTPRYLIKTRGQQVTLSCSPISGHRSVSWYQQTPGQGLQFLFEYFSETQRNKGNFPGRFSGRQFSNSRSEMNVSTLELGDSALYLCASSFGQGKGTDTQYFGPGTRLTVL.

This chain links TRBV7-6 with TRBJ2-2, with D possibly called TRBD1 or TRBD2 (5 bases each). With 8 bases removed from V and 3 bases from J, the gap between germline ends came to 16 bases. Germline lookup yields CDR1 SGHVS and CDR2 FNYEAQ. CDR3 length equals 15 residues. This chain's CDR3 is CASWGRESDTGELFF. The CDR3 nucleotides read TGTGCCAGCTGGGGCAGGGAGTCGGACACCGGGGAGCTGTTTTTT.

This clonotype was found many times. The CDR3 DNA reads TGTGCCAGCAGCCGTCAGCCTGGGGGCTTCGGGACCTCCCAAGAGACCCAGTACTTC. This encodes CASSRQPGGFGTSQETQYF. The V gene is TRBV7-9, the J gene TRBJ2-5; possible D gene TRBD1, 6 bases. V shed 5 bases and J shed 1 base, with 26 bases lying between them. Germline V gene data show CDR1 as SEHNR and CDR2 as FQNEAQ (reference sequence). The CDR3 sequence is 19 residues long.

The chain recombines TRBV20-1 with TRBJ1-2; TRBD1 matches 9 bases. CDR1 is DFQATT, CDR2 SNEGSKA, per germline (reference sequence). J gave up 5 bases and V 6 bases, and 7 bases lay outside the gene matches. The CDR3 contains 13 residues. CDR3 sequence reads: CSARTGESYGYTF. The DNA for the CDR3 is TGCAGTGCCCGGACAGGGGAATCGTATGGCTACACCTTC.

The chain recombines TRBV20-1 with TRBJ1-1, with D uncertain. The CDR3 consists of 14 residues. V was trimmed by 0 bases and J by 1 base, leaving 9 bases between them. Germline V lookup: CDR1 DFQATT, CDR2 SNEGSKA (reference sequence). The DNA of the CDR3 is TGCAGTGCTAGAGACGACCAACCGAACACTGAAGCTTTCTTT. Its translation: CSARDDQPNTEAFF.

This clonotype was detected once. CDR3 sequence: CASSDATGLRMYEQYF. The CDR3 DNA reads as TGTGCCAGCAGCGACGCGACAGGACTAAGGATGTACGAGCAGTACTTC. J is TRBJ2-7 and V is TRBV11-1; D may be TRBD1 or TRBD2 (6 bases each). The V end lost 5 bases, the J end lost 4 bases, and 21 bases lay between the germline ends. Looked up from germline, CDR1 is SGHAT and CDR2 is FQDESV (reference sequence). The CDR3 has 16 residues.

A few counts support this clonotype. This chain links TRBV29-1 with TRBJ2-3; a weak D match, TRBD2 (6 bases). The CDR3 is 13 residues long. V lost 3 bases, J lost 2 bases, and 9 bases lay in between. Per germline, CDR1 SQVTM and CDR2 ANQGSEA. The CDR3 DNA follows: TGCAGCGTTGACGGGACTCACACAGATACGCAGTATTTT. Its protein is CSVDGTHTDTQYF.

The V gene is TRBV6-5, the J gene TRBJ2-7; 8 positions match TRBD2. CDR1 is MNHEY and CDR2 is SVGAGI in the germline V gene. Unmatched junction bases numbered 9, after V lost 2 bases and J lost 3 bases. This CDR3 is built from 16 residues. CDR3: CASSYKSGGGNYEQYF. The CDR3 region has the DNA TGTGCCAGCAGTTACAAGTCGGGGGGGGGCAACTACGAGCAGTACTTC.

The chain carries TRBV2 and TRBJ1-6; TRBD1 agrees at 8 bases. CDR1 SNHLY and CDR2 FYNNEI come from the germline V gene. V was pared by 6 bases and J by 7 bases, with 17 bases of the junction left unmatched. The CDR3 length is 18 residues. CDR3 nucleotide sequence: TGTGCCAGCAGAGGGGGGAGCAGGGGGCTGACTAGGAATTCACCCCTCCACTTT. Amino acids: CASRGGSRGLTRNSPLHF. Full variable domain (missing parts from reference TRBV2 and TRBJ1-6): EPEVTQTPSHQVTQMGQEVILRCVPISNHLYFYWYRQILGQKVEFLVSFYNNEISEKSEIFDDQFSVERPDGSNFTLKIRSTKLEDSAMYFCASRGGSRGLTRNSPLHFGNGTRLTVT.

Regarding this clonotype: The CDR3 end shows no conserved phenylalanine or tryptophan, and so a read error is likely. The CDR3 here is CASIPAYRGNTEAFL. DNA for the CDR3: TGTGCCAGCATACCAGCATACAGGGGGAACACTGAAGCTTTCCTT. The rearrangement uses TRBV6-2 or TRBV6-3 and TRBJ1-1, with TRBD1 identical over 7 bases. CDR1 is MNHEY, CDR2 SVGEGT, per germline. The CDR3 totals 15 residues. With 7 bases clipped from V and 1 base from J, the junction kept 9 bases outside the gene matches.

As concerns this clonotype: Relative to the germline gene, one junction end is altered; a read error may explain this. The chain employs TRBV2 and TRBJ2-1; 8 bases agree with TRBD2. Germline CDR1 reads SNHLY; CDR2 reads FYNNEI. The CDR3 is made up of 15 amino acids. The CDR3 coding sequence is TGTGCCAGCCCGGGACTAGAAACAACCTACGATGAGCAGTTCTTC. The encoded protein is CASPGLETTYDEQFF. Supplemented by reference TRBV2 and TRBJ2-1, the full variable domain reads EPEVTQTPSHQVTQMGQEVILRCVPISNHLYFYWYRQILGQKVEFLVSFYNNEISEKSEIFDDQFSVERPDGSNFTLKIRSTKLEDSAMYFCASPGLETTYDEQFFGPGTRLTVL.

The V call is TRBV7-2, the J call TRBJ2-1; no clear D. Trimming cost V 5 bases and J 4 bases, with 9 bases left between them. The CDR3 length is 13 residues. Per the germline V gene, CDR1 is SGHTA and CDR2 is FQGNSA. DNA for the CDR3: TGTGCCAGCAGCGCCGACATGTACAATGAGCAGTTCTTC. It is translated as CASSADMYNEQFF.

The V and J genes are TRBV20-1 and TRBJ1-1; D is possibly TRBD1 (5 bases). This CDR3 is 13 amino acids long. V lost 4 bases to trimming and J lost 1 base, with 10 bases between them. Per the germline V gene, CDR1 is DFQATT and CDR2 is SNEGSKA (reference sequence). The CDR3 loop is CSAIRGGNTEAFF. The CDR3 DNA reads TGCAGTGCTATCCGTGGGGGGAACACTGAAGCTTTCTTT.

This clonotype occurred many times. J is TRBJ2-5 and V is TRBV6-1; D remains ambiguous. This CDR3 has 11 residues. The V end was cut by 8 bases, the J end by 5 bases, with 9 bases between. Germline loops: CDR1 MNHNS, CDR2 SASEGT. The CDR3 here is CASPFGETQYF. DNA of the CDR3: TGTGCCAGCCCTTTTGGGGAGACCCAGTACTTC.

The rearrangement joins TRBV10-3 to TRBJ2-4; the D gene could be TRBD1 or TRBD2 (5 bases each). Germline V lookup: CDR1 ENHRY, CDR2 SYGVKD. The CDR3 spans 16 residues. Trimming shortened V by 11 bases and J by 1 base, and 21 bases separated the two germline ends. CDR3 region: CAAVGDLSGAKNIQYF. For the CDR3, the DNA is TGTGCCGCCGTGGGGGACCTCTCTGGGGCCAAAAACATTCAGTACTTC.

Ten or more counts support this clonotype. The CDR3 sequence: CASSLQGNTEAFF. The CDR3, as DNA: TGTGCCAGCAGCCTGCAGGGCAACACTGAAGCTTTCTTT. The genes are TRBV6-1 and TRBJ1-1; a weak D match, TRBD1 (5 bases). The CDR3 has 13 amino acids. Germline V gives CDR1 MNHNS, CDR2 SASEGT. Deletions cut 6 bases from V and 2 bases from J, with 10 bases between.

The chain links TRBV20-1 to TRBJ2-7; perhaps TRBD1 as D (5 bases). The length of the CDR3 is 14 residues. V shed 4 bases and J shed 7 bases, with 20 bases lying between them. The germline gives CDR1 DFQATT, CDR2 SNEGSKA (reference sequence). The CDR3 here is CSAILMAQRGEQYF. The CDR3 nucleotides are TGCAGTGCTATATTAATGGCACAAAGGGGTGAGCAGTACTTC.

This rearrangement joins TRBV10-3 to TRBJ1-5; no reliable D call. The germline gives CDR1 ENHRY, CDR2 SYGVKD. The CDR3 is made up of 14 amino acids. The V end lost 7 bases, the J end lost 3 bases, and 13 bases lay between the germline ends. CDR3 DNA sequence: TGTGCCATCAAGTCCGGGGTGGACAATCAGCCCCAGCATTTT. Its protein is CAIKSGVDNQPQHF.

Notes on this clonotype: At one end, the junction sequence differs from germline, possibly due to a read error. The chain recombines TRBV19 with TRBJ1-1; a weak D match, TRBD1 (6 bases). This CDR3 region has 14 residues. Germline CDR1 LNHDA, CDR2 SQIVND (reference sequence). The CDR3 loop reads CASSISSGDTKAFF. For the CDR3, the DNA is TGTGCCAGTAGTATATCGTCTGGGGACACTAAAGCTTTCTTT.

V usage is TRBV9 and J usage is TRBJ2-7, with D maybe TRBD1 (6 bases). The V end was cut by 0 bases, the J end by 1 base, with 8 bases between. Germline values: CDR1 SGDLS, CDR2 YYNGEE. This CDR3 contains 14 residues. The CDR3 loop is CASSVAQGSYEQYF. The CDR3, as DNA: TGTGCCAGCAGCGTAGCCCAGGGGTCCTACGAGCAGTACTTC.